These 21 T cell receptor beta chains were sequenced from one sample in a study of cytotoxic CD8 clonotypes in ibrutinib-treated CLL. The protocol was immunoSEQ multiplex PCR, while the TCRdb copy is restricted to in-frame clones and leaves out a portion. The data contain 160,000 or so clones, roughly four fifths of them singletons. This material consisted of PBMCs, taken after 24 months of ibrutinib treatment. These receptors were obtained from a human donor with chronic lymphocytic leukemia.

The V call is TRBV29-1, the J call TRBJ1-2; D gene unclear. The CDR3 length is 14 residues. The germline CDR1 and CDR2 sequences are SQVTM and ANQGSEA. V shed 6 bases and J shed 7 bases, with 21 bases lying between them. DNA of the CDR3: TGCAGCGTCCAAGGCCACAACGAATTTAGTGGCTACACCTTC. It codes for CSVQGHNEFSGYTF.

The chain recombines TRBV11-2 with TRBJ2-7; 9 nucleotides match TRBD1. CDR1 SGHAT and CDR2 FQNNGV come from the germline V gene. J gave up 5 bases and V 5 bases, and 4 bases lay outside the gene matches. This CDR3 has 13 residues. The CDR3 nucleotides read TGTGCCAGCAGCCCGGGACAGGGTGACGAGCAGTACTTC. Protein sequence: CASSPGQGDEQYF.

The chain uses TRBV25-1 and TRBJ1-1; 7 bases line up with TRBD1. CDR3 length: 13 residues. V lost 6 bases and J lost 4; bases outside the gene matches: 5. CDR1 and CDR2 (germline): MGHDK, SYGVNS. This chain's CDR3 is CASSRGESTEAFF. CDR3 DNA: TGTGCCAGCAGCAGGGGGGAAAGCACTGAAGCTTTCTTT.

The V gene is TRBV18, the J gene TRBJ2-3; 14 positions agree with TRBD2. The length of the CDR3 is 17 residues. Trimming removed 8 bases from V and 2 bases from J; junction bases left unmatched: 9. Germline CDR1 and CDR2: KGHSH and LQKENI. The CDR3: CASTRTSGRPLTDTQYF. DNA of the CDR3: TGTGCCAGCACAAGGACTAGCGGGAGGCCACTCACAGATACGCAGTATTTT.

The chain has TRBV28 and TRBJ1-1; D is unclear. CDR3 length: 12 residues. Germline V gives CDR1 MDHEN, CDR2 SYDVKM. Deletions cut 7 bases from V and 4 bases from J, with 10 bases between. The CDR3 DNA reads as TGTGCCAGCACCCTGGGCGGCACTGAAGCTTTCTTT. Protein product: CASTLGGTEAFF.

This clone was recorded only once. The CDR3 spells CASSKGPAVGNTIYF. The CDR3 DNA is TGTGCCAGTAGTAAGGGACCAGCGGTTGGAAACACCATATATTTT. The chain is built from TRBV19 and TRBJ1-3; weak D call: TRBD1 (5 bases). The length of the CDR3 is 15 residues. The V end was cut by 4 bases, the J end by 3 bases, with 13 bases between. Germline lookup yields CDR1 LNHDA and CDR2 SQIVND (reference sequence).

The V call is TRBV4-1, the J call TRBJ1-5; D is unresolved. Germline V CDR1 and CDR2: MGHRA, YSYEKL. The V gene lost 0 bases and the J gene lost 0 bases, with 9 bases spanning the gap. The CDR3 sequence is 16 residues long. The CDR3 DNA sequence: TGCGCCAGCAGCCAAGAAGGTAGCGGTAGCAATCAGCCCCAGCATTTT. Translation: CASSQEGSGSNQPQHF.

In its sample, this clone was seen once. One junction end does not reproduce the germline sequence, and a read error may be involved. This chain links TRBV2 with TRBJ1-1; no reliable D call. The CDR3 is 13 residues long. Germline lookup yields CDR1 SNHLY and CDR2 FYNNEI. This CDR3 is CASRLTPTSPLSF. The CDR3 region has the DNA TGTGCCAGCAGACTCACCCCTACGTCGCCCCTATCCTTC.

V usage is TRBV5-4 and J usage is TRBJ1-4; D may be TRBD1 (5 bases). The CDR3 consists of 18 residues. V lost 2 bases and J lost 0, with 17 bases in between. In germline, CDR1 is SGHNT, CDR2 YYREEE (reference sequence). The CDR3 protein is CASSFRQLPKTTNEKLFF. In DNA, the CDR3 is TGTGCCAGCAGCTTCCGACAGCTCCCCAAAACAACTAATGAAAAACTGTTTTTT.

The gene calls are TRBV7-2 and TRBJ1-3; unclear D gene. V shed 1 base and J shed 4 bases, with 11 bases lying between them. Germline lookup yields CDR1 SGHTA and CDR2 FQGNSA. This CDR3 spans 15 amino acids. Here the CDR3 reads CASSLDARSGNTIYF. The CDR3 DNA sequence: TGTGCCAGCAGCTTAGACGCTCGTTCCGGAAACACCATATATTTT.

V and J are TRBV25-1 and TRBJ1-2; the match to TRBD1 covers 8 bases. Germline assignment: CDR1 MGHDK and CDR2 SYGVNS. The CDR3 extends over 18 amino acids. Germline trimming cut 1 base from V and 5 bases from J; bases unmatched to any gene: 15. CDR3 DNA sequence: TGTGCCAGCAGTGAATTCCCCGTAGGATTACAGGGGGGGTATGGCTACACCTTC. Protein product: CASSEFPVGLQGGYGYTF.

The chain is built from TRBV30 and TRBJ1-5; D is unresolved. V was clipped by 1 base and J by 2 bases, with 12 bases between them. The germline V gene has CDR1 GTSNPN and CDR2 SVGIG (reference sequence). The CDR3 runs to 15 residues. The CDR3 region is CAWSGSGFGNQPQHF. In nucleotides, the CDR3 is TGTGCCTGGAGTGGCAGCGGGTTTGGCAATCAGCCCCAGCATTTT.

The chain is built from TRBV2 and TRBJ2-2; 7 bases are a match to TRBD1. V lost 5 bases, J lost 3 bases, and 6 bases stayed unmatched. CDR3 length: 15 residues. Germline values: CDR1 SNHLY, CDR2 FYNNEI. In nucleotides, the CDR3 is TGTGCCAGCAGTATAACAGGGGCCTACACCGGGGAGCTGTTTTTT. This encodes CASSITGAYTGELFF.

The V gene is TRBV5-4, the J gene TRBJ2-2, with TRBD1 matching 7 bases. Per germline, CDR1 SGHNT and CDR2 YYREEE (reference sequence). The CDR3 spans 15 residues. The V segment lost 2 bases and the J segment 0 bases; nucleotides outside the gene matches: 1. In DNA, the CDR3 is TGTGCCAGCAGCTTTGGGACAGCGAACACCGGGGAGCTGTTTTTT. Protein product: CASSFGTANTGELFF.

V and J are TRBV18 and TRBJ2-2; D remains ambiguous. The CDR3 sequence is 15 residues long. Trimming shortened V by 3 bases and J by 3 bases, and 11 bases separated the two germline ends. Germline values: CDR1 KGHSH, CDR2 LQKENI. The CDR3 reads CASSPGLGYTGELFF. The CDR3 DNA follows: TGTGCCAGCTCACCCGGGCTCGGGTACACCGGGGAGCTGTTTTTT. Drawing the rest from reference TRBV18 and TRBJ2-2, the complete variable domain is NAGVMQNPRHLVRRRGQEARLRCSPMKGHSHVYWYRQLPEEGLKFMVYLQKENIIDESGMPKERFSAEFPKEGPSILRIQQVVRGDSAAYFCASSPGLGYTGELFFGEGSRLTVL.

J is TRBJ2-5 and V is TRBV9; D is perhaps TRBD1 (6 bases). V lost 0 bases and J lost 5, with 11 bases in between. This CDR3 region has 14 residues. Germline V CDR1 and CDR2: SGDLS, YYNGEE. CDR3 bases: TGTGCCAGCAGCGTAGCACAGGGTTGGGAGACCCAGTACTTC. Its protein is CASSVAQGWETQYF.

The chain combines TRBV6-4 with TRBJ2-1, with 13 positions matching TRBD2. This CDR3 has 15 amino acids. V gave up 2 bases and J gave up 12 bases; unmatched junction bases: 7. Germline CDR1 and CDR2: MRHNA and SNTAGT. The CDR3 nucleotides read TGTGCCAGCAGTGACGAAGGACTAGCGGGAGAAGTGCAGTTCTTC. Protein sequence: CASSDEGLAGEVQFF.

The table lists this clone with a few counts. The rearrangement uses TRBV27 and TRBJ2-7; the match to TRBD2 covers 9 bases. CDR1 and CDR2 (germline): MNHEY, SMNVEV (reference sequence). This CDR3 spans 15 amino acids. With V trimmed by 6 bases and J by 5 bases, 11 bases remained unmatched. The CDR3 DNA reads as TGTGCCAGCAGGCTCGGCTTGGGACTAGCCAACGAGCAGTACTTC. Encoded protein: CASRLGLGLANEQYF.

This rearrangement joins TRBV9 to TRBJ2-1; maybe TRBD1 (5 bases). There are 20 residues in the CDR3. Germline CDR1 SGDLS, CDR2 YYNGEE. The germline V and J ends were trimmed by 0 bases and 3 bases, with 25 bases remaining between them. CDR3 region: CASSVGLPAETALNYNEQFF. CDR3 coding DNA: TGTGCCAGCAGCGTAGGATTGCCGGCCGAGACAGCCCTAAACTACAATGAGCAGTTCTTC.

J is TRBJ2-7 and V is TRBV28, with 10 positions matching TRBD1. The CDR3 has 16 residues. Germline CDR1 MDHEN, CDR2 SYDVKM. Trimming took 3 bases from V and 5 from J; bases not matched to a gene: 10. Here the CDR3 reads CASSLPGGQGRHEQYF. DNA for the CDR3: TGTGCCAGCAGTTTGCCTGGGGGACAGGGGAGGCACGAGCAGTACTTC. The full variable domain, rest sourced from reference TRBV28 and TRBJ2-7, is DVKVTQSSRYLVKRTGEKVFLECVQDMDHENMFWYRQDPGLGLRLIYFSYDVKMKEKGDIPEGYSVSREKKERFSLILESASTNQTSMYLCASSLPGGQGRHEQYFGPGTRLTVT.

This chain connects TRBV12-5 to TRBJ1-1; unclear D gene. Germline loops: CDR1 LGHNT, CDR2 FRNRAP. The V end was cut by 5 bases, the J end by 1 base, with 5 bases between. The CDR3 loop spans 12 amino acids. CDR3 residues: CASGPTNTEAFF. The CDR3 nucleotides read TGTGCTAGTGGTCCCACGAACACTGAAGCTTTCTTT.